One sample yielded the 4 T cell receptor beta chains listed below, sequenced in a study of T-cell memory formation after mild COVID-19. TCRdb analysed the 5' RACE reads with MiXCR anew, one entry per CDR3 protein. The sample lists hundreds of thousands of distinct CDR3 sequences, approximately 20% occurring once. The source material was PBMCs or a T cell subset sorted from them (not recorded which). The receptors here all came from an adult woman who had mild COVID-19 (a few samples of this study predate the infection). Cell type and time point are not known.

The DNA for the CDR3 is TGTGCCAGCACCTTGACAGGGGGCATCGGGGAGCTGTTTTTT. Protein product: CASTLTGGIGELFF. The chain has TRBV25-1 and TRBJ2-2; 10 bases line up with TRBD1. The CDR3 is made up of 14 amino acids. CDR1 and CDR2 from the germline V gene are MGHDK and SYGVNS. V lost 7 bases, J lost 7 bases, and 6 bases stayed unmatched.

This clonotype was counted a few times. The chain joins TRBV5-1 to TRBJ1-3; D is uncertain. V was cut by 4 bases and J by 0 bases, with 8 bases left in between. The CDR3 consists of 14 residues. CDR1 is SGHRS and CDR2 is YFSETQ in the germline V gene. CDR3 nucleotide sequence: TGCGCCAGCAGCGAAGAAGTCTCTGGAAACACCATATATTTT. This sequence encodes CASSEEVSGNTIYF.

The chain has TRBV7-9 and TRBJ2-1; the match to TRBD1 covers 7 bases. CDR3 size: 15 residues. Trimming cost V 3 bases and J 3 bases; bases outside gene matches: 5. From germline, CDR1 is SEHNR and CDR2 FQNEAQ (reference sequence). Written as DNA, the CDR3 is TGTGCCAGCAGCTTTCAGGGGGTGAACTACAATGAGCAGTTCTTC. Residues: CASSFQGVNYNEQFF.

The CDR3 sequence is CASSFLFRENEQYF. The DNA for the CDR3 is TGTGCCAGCAGCTTCCTTTTTCGGGAGAACGAGCAGTACTTC. The chain links TRBV7-2 to TRBJ2-7; possibly TRBD2 for D (6 bases). The CDR3 spans 14 residues. V was clipped by 3 bases and J by 5 bases, with 14 bases between them. The germline gives CDR1 SGHTA, CDR2 FQGNSA. Full variable domain (rest looked up from reference TRBV7-2 and TRBJ2-7): GAGVSQSPSNKVTEKGKDVELRCDPISGHTALYWYRQSLGQGLEFLIYFQGNSAPDKSGLPSDRFSAERTGGSVSTLTIQRTQQEDSAVYLCASSFLFRENEQYFGPGTRLTVT.